A selection of T cell receptor beta chains follows, all from one sample in a study of control samples from healthy donors and cancer patients. Assay: immunoSEQ multiplex PCR; the TCRdb copy retains only in-frame clones and omits some. The sample has about 120,000 clones, around 88% seen once. The specimen was blood. These receptors came from a man in his forties in good health. CDR3s include the opening cysteine and the closing phenylalanine or tryptophan. A D gene is named only where the DNA matches it firmly. A row's size may be missing; if present it is once, few, many or a size class.

NA,TRBV11-2,NA,TRBJ1-1,CASSLDLGANTEAFF,TGTGCCAGCAGCTTAGATCTCGGAGCGAACACTGAAGCTTTCTTT
NA,TRBV9,NA,TRBJ1-3,CASSVGRQNPGNTIYF,TGTGCCAGCAGCGTAGGAAGGCAGAATCCCGGAAACACCATATATTTT
NA,TRBV28,NA,TRBJ1-5,CATGFIQPQHF,TGTGCCACGGGGTTCATCCAGCCCCAGCATTTT
NA,TRBV6-5,NA,TRBJ2-1,CASSRGLGYNEQFF,TGTGCCAGCAGTCGGGGTTTAGGCTACAATGAGCAGTTCTTC
TRBD1,TRBV3-1/TRBV3-2,NA,TRBJ2-7,CASSDRVGEQYF,TGTGCCAGCAGCGACAGGGTTGGGGAGCAGTACTTC
NA,TRBV19,NA,TRBJ2-7,CASSIDYFTEQYF,TGTGCCAGTAGTATAGACTATTTTACCGAGCAGTACTTC
NA,TRBV19,NA,TRBJ1-2,CASSYEGQSYGYTF,TGTGCCAGTTCTTATGAAGGACAGAGCTATGGCTACACCTTC
NA,TRBV6-6,NA,TRBJ2-7,CASMTGSNYEQYF,TGTGCCAGCATGACGGGCTCGAACTACGAGCAGTACTTC
NA,TRBV20-1,NA,TRBJ1-1,CSPRMNTEAFF,TGCAGCCCCCGGATGAACACTGAAGCTTTCTTT
NA,TRBV18,NA,TRBJ2-3,CASSPPIRSDTQYF,TGTGCCAGCTCACCACCGATCCGATCAGATACGCAGTATTTT
NA,TRBV5-1,once,TRBJ2-5,CASSLANRDETQYF,TGCGCCAGCAGCTTGGCCAATAGGGACGAGACCCAGTACTTC
NA,TRBV7-2,NA,TRBJ2-4,CASSSGRLVQNIQYF,TGTGCCAGCAGCTCCGGACGGCTCGTCCAAAACATTCAGTACTTC
NA,TRBV7-2,NA,TRBJ2-5,CASSLRAMGQETQYF,TGTGCCAGCAGCTTAAGAGCGATGGGCCAAGAGACCCAGTACTTC
NA,TRBV7-9,NA,TRBJ1-2,CASSSQAPNYGYTF,TGTGCCAGCAGCTCACAGGCGCCCAACTATGGCTACACCTTC
NA,TRBV10-3,NA,TRBJ1-6,CAIMGTAYNSPLHF,TGTGCCATCATGGGTACCGCCTATAATTCACCCCTCCACTTT
TRBD1,TRBV12-3/TRBV12-4,once,TRBJ2-7,CASSQGQDYEQYF,TGTGCCAGCAGTCAGGGACAGGACTACGAGCAGTACTTC
TRBD1,TRBV6-5,NA,TRBJ1-2,CASIEIQGAGYGYTF,TGTGCCAGCATCGAAATACAGGGGGCAGGCTATGGCTACACCTTC
NA,TRBV19,NA,TRBJ2-4,CASSIEGAKNIQYF,TGTGCCAGTAGTATTGAAGGAGCCAAAAACATTCAGTACTTC
NA,TRBV24-1,once,TRBJ2-6,CATSETVSGANVLTF,TGTGCCACCAGTGAAACAGTCTCTGGGGCCAACGTCCTGACTTTC
NA,TRBV18,NA,TRBJ2-1,CASSPPSSYNEQFF,TGTGCCAGCTCACCACCGAGCTCCTACAATGAGCAGTTCTTC
TRBD1,TRBV9,NA,TRBJ2-3,CASSSRTGAGDTQYF,TGTGCCAGCAGCTCCCGGACAGGGGCAGGGGATACGCAGTATTTT
TRBD1,TRBV19,NA,TRBJ1-6,CASRDRGNSPLHF,TGTGCCAGCCGGGACAGGGGGAATTCACCCCTCCACTTT
NA,TRBV7-9,NA,TRBJ2-5,CASSLSRGETQYF,TGTGCCAGCAGCTTAAGTCGAGGGGAGACCCAGTACTTC
NA,TRBV7-9,NA,TRBJ1-1,CASSLSGAFTEAFF,TGTGCCAGCAGCTTGTCTGGGGCCTTCACTGAAGCTTTCTTT
NA,TRBV7-3,NA,TRBJ2-2,CASSRGDTTNTGELFF,TGTGCCAGCTCCCGTGGGGACACTACGAACACCGGGGAGCTGTTTTTT
NA,TRBV7-2,NA,TRBJ2-7,CASSPRYEQYF,TGTGCCAGCAGCCCCCGGTACGAGCAGTACTTC
NA,TRBV5-1,NA,TRBJ1-2,CASSLGQFYYGYTF,TGCGCCAGCAGCTTGGGACAGTTTTACTATGGCTACACCTTC
TRBD1,TRBV18,few,TRBJ1-6,CASSRDRQNSPLHF,TGTGCCAGCTCCCGGGACAGGCAAAATTCACCCCTCCACTTT
TRBD1,TRBV6-2/TRBV6-3,many,TRBJ1-1,CASSLGQGEAFF,TGTGCCAGCAGCCTCGGACAGGGCGAAGCTTTCTTT